Each of the 3 T cell receptor beta chains below was sequenced from the same sample in a study of T-cell reconstitution after alpha-beta-depleted transplantation in children. Unique molecular identifiers were built into the TCRbeta library. TCRdb reprocessed the PCR reads via MiXCR and lists one record per CDR3 protein. There are around 240,000 distinct CDR3 sequences in the sample; about 8.8% occur only once, and 5% to 5.5% lies in the top ten. Material: PBMCs from the stem cell graft donor, obtained from the stem cell graft. The receptor source for this set is a human donor who donated a stem cell graft to a child with SCID.

This clonotype was seen only a few times. The chain joins TRBV20-1 to TRBJ2-1; 10 bases are a match to TRBD2. Germline CDR1 is DFQATT and CDR2 is SNEGSKA (reference sequence). The CDR3 sequence is 16 residues long. V dropped 0 bases and J dropped 12; count of bases not matched to a gene: 14. DNA of the CDR3: TGCAGTGCTAGAGATACGCCGCTAGCGGGGGTTCCGTGGCAGTTCTTC. Residues: CSARDTPLAGVPWQFF.

This clonotype was seen many times. The genes are TRBV19 and TRBJ2-1, with D possibly TRBD1 on 6 matching bases. The CDR3 consists of 16 residues. Looked up from germline, CDR1 is LNHDA and CDR2 is SQIVND (reference sequence). V was cut by 5 bases and J by 0 bases, with 14 bases left in between. DNA of the CDR3: TGTGCCAGTAGTTACAATCTAGGGGGCTCCTACAATGAGCAGTTCTTC. Its protein product is CASSYNLGGSYNEQFF.

This clonotype was detected ten times or more. This chain uses TRBV5-1 with TRBJ1-6, with D tentatively TRBD1 (6 bases). The CDR3 sequence is 16 residues long. Germline assignment: CDR1 SGHRS and CDR2 YFSETQ. Trimming removed 3 bases at V and 7 bases at J, with 17 bases between. The CDR3 region is CASSSIPDSLNSPLHF. The CDR3 DNA sequence: TGCGCCAGCAGCTCCATTCCGGACAGCCTAAATTCACCCCTCCACTTT.